The clone carrying this T cell receptor (beta chain) was counted a single time. Its antigen is currently unknown. Treatment specified: oral pan-JAK inhibitor, 5-10 mg twice daily. Collected material from alopecia areata patients comprised lesional scalp punch biopsies and peripheral blood. This sample is drawn from a study of CD8+ T cells in alopecia areata. About the research overall: Affected scalp percentage set treated patients' severity scores.

As the sequencing template, cDNA was produced by extracting RNA and reverse transcribing it. Profiling relied on immunoSEQ multiplex PCR, and the TCRdb table lists in-frame clones only, not all of them. The sample contains around 21,000 clones, 50% to 70% of which appear only once. Study-level findings and limits: Higher clonality was seen in lesional scalp than in normal scalp, especially in alopecia totalis/universalis. Treatment with tofacitinib significantly lowered scalp clonality and reduced expanded CD8+ clones among the top 100.

Germline V CDR1 and CDR2: MNHEY, SVGAGI. Trimming removed 10 bases at V and 1 base at J, with 14 bases between. This CDR3 contains 13 residues. This material consisted of skin, taken at week 4, from a patient treated with tofacitinib. The chain couples TRBV6-5 to TRBJ2-7, with D maybe TRBD1 (7 bases). The source is a human donor with alopecia areata. CDR3 sequence (DNA): TGTGCCACCAAGACAGGGAGGTCCTACGAGCAGTACTTC. This sequence encodes CATKTGRSYEQYF.